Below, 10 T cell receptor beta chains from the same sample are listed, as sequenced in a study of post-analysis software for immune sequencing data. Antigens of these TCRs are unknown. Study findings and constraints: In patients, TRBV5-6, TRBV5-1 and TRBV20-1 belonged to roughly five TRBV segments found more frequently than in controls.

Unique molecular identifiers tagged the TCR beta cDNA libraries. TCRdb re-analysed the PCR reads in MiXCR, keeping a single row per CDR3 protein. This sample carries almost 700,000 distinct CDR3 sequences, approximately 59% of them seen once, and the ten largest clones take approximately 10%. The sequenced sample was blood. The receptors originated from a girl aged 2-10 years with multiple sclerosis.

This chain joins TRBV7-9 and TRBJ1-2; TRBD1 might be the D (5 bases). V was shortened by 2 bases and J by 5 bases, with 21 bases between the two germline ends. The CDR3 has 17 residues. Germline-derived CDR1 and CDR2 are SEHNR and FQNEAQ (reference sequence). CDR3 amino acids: CASSLYTGPMREYGYTF. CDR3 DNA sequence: TGTGCCAGCAGCTTATACACAGGCCCAATGAGAGAGTATGGCTACACCTTC.

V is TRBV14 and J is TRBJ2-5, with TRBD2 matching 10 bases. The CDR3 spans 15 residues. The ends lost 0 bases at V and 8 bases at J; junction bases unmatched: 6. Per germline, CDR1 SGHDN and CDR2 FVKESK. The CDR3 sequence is CASSQDLASGRTQYF. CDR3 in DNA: TGTGCCAGCAGCCAAGATCTTGCTAGCGGGAGAACCCAGTACTTC.

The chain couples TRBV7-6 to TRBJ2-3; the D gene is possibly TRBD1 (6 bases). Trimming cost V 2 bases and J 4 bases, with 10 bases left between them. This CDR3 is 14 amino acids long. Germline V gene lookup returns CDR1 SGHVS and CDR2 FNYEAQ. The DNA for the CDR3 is TGTGCCAGCAGCTTACCTGGGGGCGCAGATACGCAGTATTTT. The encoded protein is CASSLPGGADTQYF.

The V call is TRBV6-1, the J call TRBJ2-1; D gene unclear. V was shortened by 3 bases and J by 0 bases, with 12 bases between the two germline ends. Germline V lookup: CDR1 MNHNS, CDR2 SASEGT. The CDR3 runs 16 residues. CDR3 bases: TGTGCCAGCAGTGACGATAGCACCCCCTCCTACAATGAGCAGTTCTTC. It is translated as CASSDDSTPSYNEQFF.

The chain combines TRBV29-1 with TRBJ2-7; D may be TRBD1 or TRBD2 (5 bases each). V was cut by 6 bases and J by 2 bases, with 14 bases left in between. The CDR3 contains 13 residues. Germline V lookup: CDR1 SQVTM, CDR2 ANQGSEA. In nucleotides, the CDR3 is TGCAGCGTCCTCCGGGACGGCCCCTACGAGCAGTACTTC. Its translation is CSVLRDGPYEQYF.

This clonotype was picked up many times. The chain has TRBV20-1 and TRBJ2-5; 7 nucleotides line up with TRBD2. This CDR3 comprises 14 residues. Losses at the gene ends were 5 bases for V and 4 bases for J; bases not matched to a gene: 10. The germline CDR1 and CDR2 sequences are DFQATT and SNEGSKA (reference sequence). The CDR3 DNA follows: TGCAGTGCTGGCGGCGGCTGGGAGGGAGAGACCCAGTACTTC. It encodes CSAGGGWEGETQYF.

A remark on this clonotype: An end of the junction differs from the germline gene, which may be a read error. CDR3 region: CASSSLVDKGEQCF. CDR3 bases: TGCGCCAGCAGCTCCCTAGTGGATAAAGGTGAGCAGTGCTTC. The rearrangement uses TRBV5-1 and TRBJ2-1, with D uncertain. The CDR3 sequence is 14 residues long. Looked up from germline, CDR1 is SGHRS and CDR2 is YFSETQ.

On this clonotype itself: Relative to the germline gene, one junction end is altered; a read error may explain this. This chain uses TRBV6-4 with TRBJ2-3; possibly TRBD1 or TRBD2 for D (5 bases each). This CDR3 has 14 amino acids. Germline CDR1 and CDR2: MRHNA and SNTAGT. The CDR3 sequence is CASSDSGNTDTQYF. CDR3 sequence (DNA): TGTGCCAGTAGTGACAGCGGTAACACAGATACGCAGTATTTT.

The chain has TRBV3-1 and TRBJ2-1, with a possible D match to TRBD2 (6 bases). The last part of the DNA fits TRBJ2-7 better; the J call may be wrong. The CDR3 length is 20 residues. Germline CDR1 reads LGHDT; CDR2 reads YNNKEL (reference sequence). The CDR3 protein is CASSRRLPSVGPGELCEQYF. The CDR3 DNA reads TGTGCCAGCAGCCGTCGACTACCGTCTGTCGGGCCGGGGGAACTTTGCGAGCAGTACTTC.

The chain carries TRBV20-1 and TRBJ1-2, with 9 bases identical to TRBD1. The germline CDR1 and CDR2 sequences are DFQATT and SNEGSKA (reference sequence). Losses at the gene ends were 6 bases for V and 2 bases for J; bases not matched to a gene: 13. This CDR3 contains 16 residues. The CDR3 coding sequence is TGCAGTGCCCAACCTGGGACAGGGTGGCCCAACTATGGCTACACCTTC. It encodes CSAQPGTGWPNYGYTF.